This T cell receptor (beta chain) was captured by sequencing in a study of T cells after yellow fever vaccination. The study's findings and limits: Clones from primary vaccination mostly reappeared after the booster (around 97% CD4, around 90% CD8).

Points on this clonotype: The target antigen is unknown. This sequence may be a read error, since a much larger clone differs from it by one base.

TCRdb analysed the 5' RACE reads with MiXCR anew, one entry per CDR3 protein. The sample includes 400,000 to 650,000 distinct CDR3 sequences, 21% of them seen just once. Germline CDR1 reads MDHEN; CDR2 reads SYDVKM. The CDR3 has 13 amino acids. The sample here was PBMCs, taken approximately 20 days after the first yellow fever vaccination. The chain links TRBV28 to TRBJ2-7; the match to TRBD1 covers 7 bases. This clonotype originated in a man aged 18 to 30 who received the YFV17D yellow fever vaccine. The CDR3 is CTSSGGQNYEQYF. CDR3 nucleotides: TGTACCAGCAGTGGGGGACAGAACTACGAGCAGTACTTC.